This TCR beta chain was sequenced for a study of vaccination effects on CD4 cells after COVID-19. Sequencing in the ViraFEST assay came after antigen-specific CD4+ T cells had been expanded with viral peptide pools, which were used to stimulate PBMC. Subsequent to a culture period of more than 8 days, CD4+ T cells were isolated. Nucleocapsid antibodies stayed negative before and after vaccination, showing no earlier SARS-CoV-2 infection. The authors exchanged half the medium for IL-2 medium on days 3 and 7. Study-level findings and limits: Marked clonal contraction of infection- and vaccine-induced clones was seen late after vaccination.

The germline V gene encodes CDR1 KGHSH and CDR2 LQKENI. This CDR3 contains 16 residues. V lost 5 bases and J lost 1; bases outside the gene matches: 4. A word on this clone: Its matching antigen is unknown.

Only in-frame clones appear in the TCRdb table, and some are missing; sequencing was by immunoSEQ multiplex PCR. This table has approximately 87,000 clones, roughly 72% appearing once. The receptor comes from a human donor who received a COVID-19 vaccine. The chain employs TRBV18 and TRBJ2-6; TRBD1 aligns across 8 bases. The material was CD4+ T cells from PBMCs cultured with HCoV-229E spike peptides, obtained before COVID-19 vaccination. The CDR3 region has the DNA TGTGCCAGCTCAGCCTGGACAGGGTCTGGGGCCAACGTCCTGACTTTC. Translated: CASSAWTGSGANVLTF.